Each of the 20 T cell receptor beta chains below was sequenced from the same sample in a study of blood T cells in healthy people across ages (dated by TCRdb to between 2014 and 2016). Libraries were built with 5' RACE. Instrument on record: Illumina HiSeq 2500. A second PCR of roughly 6 to 11 cycles was run with a J-beta primer mix and a sample-barcoded 5' primer. TCRdb cleaned the public reads at Q25 with fastp, built clones with MiXCR and kept in-frame beta chains. Identical CDR3 proteins give one entry, which carries the most common genes and DNA. The sample has more than 900,000 distinct CDR3 sequences on record, 25% to 35% of them singletons. The ten largest clones take up 10% of the sample. This sample also belongs to another study, concerning T cells of mothers and their children.

Sequencing input: blood. The receptors stem from a woman between 40 and 55 years old in good health.

In its sample, this clonotype was seen many times. The chain links TRBV20-1 to TRBJ2-7; the D is unclear. The CDR3 runs to 10 residues. CDR1 DFQATT and CDR2 SNEGSKA come from the germline V gene (reference sequence). V was trimmed by 5 bases and J by 3 bases, leaving 5 bases between them. CDR3 sequence (DNA): TGCAGTGCTTTACGCTACGAGCAGTACTTC. This gives the protein CSALRYEQYF.

Remarks on this clonotype: A much larger clonotype is one base distant, so this may be a read error. This chain connects TRBV24-1 to TRBJ2-7, with TRBD1 identical over 10 bases. The CDR3 extends over 15 amino acids. In germline, CDR1 is KGHDR, CDR2 SFDVKD. The CDR3 here is CAPSDPGQGYYEQYF. CDR3 nucleotide sequence: TGTGCCCCCAGTGACCCGGGACAGGGGTATTACGAGCAGTACTTC.

V usage is TRBV7-9 and J usage is TRBJ2-1; a possible D gene is TRBD2 (6 bases). V lost 1 base and J 6 bases, leaving 10 bases between the germline ends. This CDR3 contains 14 residues. Germline CDR1 is SEHNR and CDR2 is FQNEAQ (reference sequence). CDR3 nucleotide sequence: TGTGCCAGCAGCTTAGGGCTAGCGATCAATGAGCAGTTCTTC. Translated, it gives CASSLGLAINEQFF. The complete variable domain, with remaining parts taken from reference TRBV7-9 and TRBJ2-1, reads DTGVSQNPRHKITKRGQNVTFRCDPISEHNRLYWYRQTLGQGPEFLTYFQNEAQLEKSRLLSDRFSAERPKGSFSTLEIQRTEQGDSAMYLCASSLGLAINEQFFGPGTRLTVL.

This clonotype has just a few counts. In nucleotides, the CDR3 is TGCAGTGCGGATGGGACAGCTAGCACAGATACGCAGTATTTT. Its protein product is CSADGTASTDTQYF. V gene TRBV20-1 combines with J gene TRBJ2-3; 7 nucleotides line up with TRBD1. V shed 6 bases, J shed 0 bases, and the junction held 6 bases outside the gene matches. In germline, CDR1 is DFQATT, CDR2 SNEGSKA (reference sequence). CDR3 size: 14 residues.

Ten or more counts support this clonotype. The genes are TRBV20-1 and TRBJ2-1, with D unresolved. V lost 6 bases and J lost 5, with 14 bases in between. The CDR3 is 13 amino acids. Germline V CDR1 and CDR2: DFQATT, SNEGSKA (reference sequence). The CDR3 protein is CSAIGYGNNEQFF. DNA for the CDR3: TGCAGTGCCATAGGTTATGGGAACAATGAGCAGTTCTTC.

The sample holds a few counts of this clonotype. Its ends do not fully match the called genes, so a read error is possible. The chain has TRBV7-8 and TRBJ2-7, with D hard to call. There are 14 residues in the CDR3. Germline CDR1 SGHVS, CDR2 FQNEAQ. The CDR3 sequence: CASSLVAASYAQYF. Written as DNA, the CDR3 is TGTGCCAGCAGCTTAGTGGCAGCCTCCTACGCGCAGTACTTC.

With regard to this clonotype: The junction departs from the called germline gene at one end, perhaps through a read error. The chain uses TRBV5-1 and TRBJ2-5, with D possibly matching TRBD2 (5 bases). The germline gives CDR1 SGHRS, CDR2 YFSETQ. The length of the CDR3 is 14 residues. As DNA, the CDR3 is TGCGCCAACAGCTTGGATGCTAGCTCGGAGACCCAGTACTTC. Protein sequence: CANSLDASSETQYF.

The chain is built from TRBV9 and TRBJ2-7, with TRBD1 identical over 10 bases. Per germline, CDR1 SGDLS and CDR2 YYNGEE. The CDR3 totals 13 residues. V trimming: 2 bases; J trimming: 5 bases; junction bases outside the gene matches: 1. The CDR3 DNA sequence: TGTGCCAGCAGCGTGGGGACAGGGGACGAGCAGTACTTC. It encodes CASSVGTGDEQYF.

Comment on this clonotype: This could be a read error, since a much larger clone is one nucleotide away. In nucleotides, the CDR3 is TGTGCCAGCAGCCCGGACAGTCTTGGGGCCAGCGTCCTGACTTTC. Its translation: CASSPDSLGASVLTF. The chain uses TRBV12-3 or TRBV12-4 and TRBJ2-6; TRBD1 might be the D (6 bases). This CDR3 has 15 amino acids.

This clonotype was recorded many times. In DNA, the CDR3 is TGTGCCAGCAGCTTCCGAGCGGGGGGCTCCACGAACACCGGGGAGCTGTTTTTT. Translation: CASSFRAGGSTNTGELFF. This chain links TRBV7-2 with TRBJ2-2, with 9 bases aligning to TRBD2. Germline loops: CDR1 SGHTA, CDR2 FQGNSA. V gave up 3 bases and J gave up 0 bases; unmatched junction bases: 8. There are 18 residues in the CDR3.

This clonotype was seen a few times. The rearrangement uses TRBV12-3 or TRBV12-4 and TRBJ1-2; TRBD1 aligns across 11 bases. Trimming cost V 4 bases and J 8 bases; bases outside gene matches: 9. The CDR3 sequence is 15 residues long. The CDR3 reads CASSSAGQGARGYTF. CDR3 coding DNA: TGTGCCAGCAGTTCGGCCGGACAGGGGGCGCGCGGCTACACCTTC.

V gene TRBV24-1 combines with J gene TRBJ2-1; 10 nucleotides align to TRBD1. This CDR3 is built from 16 residues. From germline, CDR1 is KGHDR and CDR2 SFDVKD. The J segment lost 9 bases and the V segment lost 2 bases, leaving 9 bases of the junction unmatched. The CDR3 region is CATSDSGTGERGEQFF. For the CDR3, the DNA is TGTGCCACCAGTGATTCTGGGACAGGGGAACGAGGTGAGCAGTTCTTC.

The rearrangement links TRBV29-1 to TRBJ2-3; weak D call: TRBD2 (5 bases). The germline V and J ends were trimmed by 7 bases and 4 bases, with 15 bases remaining between them. Germline V lookup: CDR1 SQVTM, CDR2 ANQGSEA. The CDR3 runs 13 residues. The CDR3 protein is CSGGKRISDTQYF. CDR3 in DNA: TGCAGCGGTGGTAAGCGGATCTCAGATACGCAGTATTTT.

The chain employs TRBV3-1 and TRBJ1-1, with D maybe TRBD1 (5 bases). The CDR3 is made up of 13 amino acids. With 1 base removed from V and 5 bases from J, the gap between germline ends came to 8 bases. Germline V CDR1 and CDR2: LGHDT, YNNKEL (reference sequence). The CDR3 spells CASSQVTGTEAFF. The DNA for the CDR3 is TGTGCCAGCAGCCAAGTTACAGGTACTGAAGCTTTCTTT.

In its sample, this clonotype was seen a few times. The V call is TRBV6-5, the J call TRBJ1-6; D remains unclear. This CDR3 is built from 15 residues. V dropped 6 bases and J dropped 7 bases, with 16 bases sitting between them. Germline V gives CDR1 MNHEY, CDR2 SVGAGI. The CDR3 DNA is TGTGCCAGCAGCCTCTACGGGGAGAGCAATTCACCCCTCCACTTT. This gives the protein CASSLYGESNSPLHF.

Regarding this clonotype: This may be a read error: a much more frequent sequence differs by one nucleotide. The J gene is TRBJ1-2, the V gene TRBV15; D ambiguous. The CDR3 extends over 13 amino acids. In germline, CDR1 is LNHNV, CDR2 YYDKDF (reference sequence). In nucleotides, the CDR3 is TGTGTCACCAGCAGAGCGGGGAACTATGGCTACACCTTC. Protein sequence: CVTSRAGNYGYTF.

This clonotype was seen many times. The rearrangement uses TRBV25-1 and TRBJ2-7; D unclear. The CDR3 spans 15 residues. The V gene's germline CDR1 is MGHDK and CDR2 SYGVNS. The germline V and J ends were trimmed by 3 bases and 2 bases, with 14 bases remaining between them. CDR3 loop: CASSDMGYSTYEQYF. CDR3 DNA: TGTGCCAGCAGTGATATGGGGTACTCAACCTACGAGCAGTACTTC.

Written as DNA, the CDR3 is TGTGCCAGCAGCCGGGTAGCCGGGGGGACCCAGTACTTC. Residues: CASSRVAGGTQYF. The genes are TRBV14 and TRBJ2-7, with D possibly TRBD2 on 6 matching bases. The tail of the sequence fits TRBJ2-5 better, so the J call may be wrong. Germline V CDR1 and CDR2: SGHDN, FVKESK. The CDR3 has 13 amino acids.

The chain links TRBV3-1 to TRBJ1-2; 10 nucleotides agree with TRBD1. The germline gives CDR1 LGHDT, CDR2 YNNKEL (reference sequence). CDR3 length: 18 residues. V was clipped by 4 bases and J by 5 bases; unmatched bases: 16. The CDR3 DNA reads as TGTGCCAGCAGCCTCCTGAGACAGGGGGCTCCTACTGGGTATGGCTACACCTTC. This encodes CASSLLRQGAPTGYGYTF.

This clonotype was found many times. J is TRBJ2-1 and V is TRBV5-6; 10 bases agree with TRBD2. With 7 bases clipped from V and 4 bases from J, the junction kept 8 bases outside the gene matches. The CDR3 is made up of 15 amino acids. Germline V gives CDR1 SGHDT, CDR2 YYEEEE. This chain's CDR3 is CASFALAGVYNEQFF. CDR3 DNA sequence: TGTGCCAGCTTTGCCCTAGCGGGGGTTTACAATGAGCAGTTCTTC.